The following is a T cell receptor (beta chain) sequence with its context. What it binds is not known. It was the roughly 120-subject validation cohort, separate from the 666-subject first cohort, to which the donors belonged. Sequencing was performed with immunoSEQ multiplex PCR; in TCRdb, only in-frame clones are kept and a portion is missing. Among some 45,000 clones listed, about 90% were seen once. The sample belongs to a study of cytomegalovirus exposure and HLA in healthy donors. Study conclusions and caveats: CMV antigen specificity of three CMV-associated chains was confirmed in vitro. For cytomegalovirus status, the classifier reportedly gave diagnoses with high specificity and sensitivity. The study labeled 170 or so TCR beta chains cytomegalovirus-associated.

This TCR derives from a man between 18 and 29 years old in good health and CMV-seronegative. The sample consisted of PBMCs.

The CDR3 reads CASSLVQGADTQYF. In DNA form, the CDR3 reads TGCGCCAGCAGCTTGGTGCAGGGGGCAGATACGCAGTATTTT. The chain recombines TRBV5-1 with TRBJ2-3, with 7 nucleotides matching TRBD1. Germline V gene data show CDR1 as SGHRS and CDR2 as YFSETQ. The CDR3 runs 14 residues. J gave up 4 bases and V 0 bases, and 2 bases lay outside the gene matches. Supplemented by reference TRBV5-1 and TRBJ2-3, the full variable domain reads KAGVTQTPRYLIKTRGQQVTLSCSPISGHRSVSWYQQTPGQGLQFLFEYFSETQRNKGNFPGRFSGRQFSNSRSEMNVSTLELGDSALYLCASSLVQGADTQYFGPGTRLTVL.